These 4 T cell receptor beta chains were all obtained from the same sample, sequenced in a study of T-cell reconstitution after alpha-beta-depleted transplantation in children. Preparation of the TCRbeta library was carried out with unique molecular identifiers. In TCRdb, the PCR reads were re-called with MiXCR into one record per CDR3 protein. The sample holds 300,000 or so distinct CDR3 sequences, approximately 23% seen once. This specimen consisted of PBMCs, mostly from graft donor cells, obtained 180 days after TCRalphabeta/CD19-depleted stem cell transplant. These TCRs come from a male patient younger than 18 who had a stem cell transplant for acute lymphoblastic leukemia, so the T cells may come from the graft donor.

CDR3 DNA sequence: TGTGCCAGCTCCCCTTTCGACACTCTCTATCAGCCCCAGCATTTT. The encoded protein is CASSPFDTLYQPQHF. This chain joins TRBV2 and TRBJ1-5; D call uncertain. The germline V gene encodes CDR1 SNHLY and CDR2 FYNNEI. Trimming took 8 bases from V and 5 from J, leaving 19 bases between them. The CDR3 length is 15 residues.

This clonotype has just a few counts. The genes are TRBV5-1 and TRBJ1-1; D remains ambiguous. With 2 bases removed from V and 3 bases from J, the gap between germline ends came to 11 bases. The CDR3 sequence is 14 residues long. CDR1 and CDR2 from the germline V gene are SGHRS and YFSETQ. The CDR3 nucleotides read TGCGCCAGCAGCTTAGGGTCAATAGACACTGAAGCTTTCTTT. Translating it yields CASSLGSIDTEAFF.

This clonotype was observed a few times. This chain joins TRBV12-3 or TRBV12-4 and TRBJ1-2; D is ambiguous. CDR3 length: 12 residues. V was pared by 6 bases and J by 4 bases, with 9 bases between. The CDR3 nucleotides read TGTGCCAGCAGCGTAACGGGCTATGGCTACACCTTC. Its protein is CASSVTGYGYTF.

The V call is TRBV15, the J call TRBJ2-7; 12 nucleotides match TRBD2. V lost 3 bases and J lost 1; bases outside the gene matches: 4. CDR1 is LNHNV, CDR2 YYDKDF, per germline (reference sequence). The CDR3 sequence is 16 residues long. In nucleotides, the CDR3 is TGTGCCACCAGCAGGCTGACTAGCGGGAGTTCCTACGAGCAGTACTTC. Protein product: CATSRLTSGSSYEQYF.